The 10 T cell receptor beta chains in this list originate from one sample, sequenced in a study of response to subunit inactivated influenza vaccine. TCRdb passed the RT-PCR reads through MiXCR, listing each CDR3 protein once. Of 300,000 to 350,000 distinct CDR3 sequences listed, roughly 20% are singletons. This material consisted of PBMCs from blood, taken 21 months after vaccination. These receptors were obtained from a man aged 45 to 70 who received an inactivated influenza vaccine.

The rearrangement links TRBV5-1 to TRBJ2-3; D might be TRBD1 or TRBD2, each matching 5 bases. Per the germline V gene, CDR1 is SGHRS and CDR2 is YFSETQ. This CDR3 contains 14 residues. V gave up 2 bases and J gave up 2 bases, with 9 bases separating them. The DNA of the CDR3 is TGCGCCAGCAGCTTTATCGGGGCCACAGATACGCAGTATTTT. Protein: CASSFIGATDTQYF.

The sample holds a few counts of this clonotype. V gene TRBV7-2 combines with J gene TRBJ1-2; the match to TRBD1 covers 7 bases. The germline V gene has CDR1 SGHTA and CDR2 FQGNSA. The CDR3 totals 13 residues. With 6 bases clipped from V and 7 bases from J, the junction kept 8 bases outside the gene matches. DNA for the CDR3: TGTGCCAGCAGAGGGGGCCCCTCGGGTGGCTACACCTTC. As protein: CASRGGPSGGYTF.

This clonotype was detected a few times. The chain uses TRBV11-1 and TRBJ2-3; TRBD2 aligns across 9 bases. The CDR3 length is 15 residues. The V gene's germline CDR1 is SGHAT and CDR2 FQDESV (reference sequence). V shed 2 bases and J 1 base; nucleotides not matched to a gene: 1. Here the CDR3 reads CASSLKREGTDTQYF. The CDR3 nucleotides read TGTGCCAGCAGCTTAAAGCGGGAGGGCACAGATACGCAGTATTTT.

The DNA for the CDR3 is TGTGCCAGCAGTTCCTTCACAACATGGGACACCTACTCTGGAAACACCATATATTTT. It codes for CASSSFTTWDTYSGNTIYF. The rearrangement joins TRBV6-2 or TRBV6-3 to TRBJ1-3; the D gene is possibly TRBD1 (6 bases). The CDR3 runs 19 residues. The germline V and J ends were trimmed by 4 bases and 0 bases, with 22 bases remaining between them. CDR1 and CDR2 from the germline V gene are MNHEY and SVGEGT.

As to this clonotype: One end of the junction varies from germline; a read error may be responsible. This rearrangement joins TRBV9 to TRBJ2-1; 12 nucleotides agree with TRBD2. Germline CDR1 and CDR2: SGDLS and YYNGEE. The CDR3 has 14 residues. The CDR3 region has the DNA TGTGCCAGCAGCGTAGAGACTAGCGGGAGTCCGCCACTCTTC. This gives the protein CASSVETSGSPPLF.

This clonotype was seen only once. The chain employs TRBV18 and TRBJ2-5, with 9 bases that match TRBD1. The trim removed 6 bases at V and 5 bases at J, leaving 7 bases unmatched. The germline gives CDR1 KGHSH, CDR2 LQKENI. The CDR3 covers 14 residues. The CDR3 sequence: CASSPTGGEETQYF. For the CDR3, the DNA is TGTGCCAGCTCGCCGACAGGGGGAGAGGAGACCCAGTACTTC.

This chain links TRBV4-2 with TRBJ2-3, with 7 bases that match TRBD1. This CDR3 contains 16 residues. CDR1 is LGHNA and CDR2 is YNFKEQ in the germline V gene. J was trimmed by 6 bases and V by 0 bases; bases with no gene match: 9. The CDR3 loop reads CASSQEGGPHPDTQYF. For the CDR3, the DNA is TGTGCCAGCAGCCAAGAAGGGGGCCCTCATCCCGATACGCAGTATTTT.

V gene TRBV20-1 combines with J gene TRBJ1-6; possibly TRBD1 for D (6 bases). Germline V gene sequence: CDR1 DFQATT, CDR2 SNEGSKA (reference sequence). V was trimmed by 6 bases and J by 0 bases, leaving 9 bases between them. The CDR3 runs to 14 residues. CDR3 in DNA: TGCAGTGCCCCGGACAGCTCCTATAATTCACCCCTCCACTTT. Translation gives CSAPDSSYNSPLHF.

In this sample, this clonotype turned up a few times. V and J are TRBV7-9 and TRBJ2-1; D gene unclear. The CDR3 extends over 14 amino acids. Trimming left V 1 base short and J 14 bases short, with 18 bases between. From germline, CDR1 is SEHNR and CDR2 FQNEAQ (reference sequence). The CDR3 bases are TGTGCCAGCAGCTTAGATAGCAGGTTGGTTTTGGAGTTCTTC. Translation: CASSLDSRLVLEFF.

The CDR3 is CASSKPGQGRNEQFF. As DNA, the CDR3 is TGTGCCAGCAGTAAACCGGGACAGGGACGGAATGAGCAGTTCTTC. V gene TRBV28 combines with J gene TRBJ2-1, with 9 nucleotides matching TRBD1. Trimming cost V 5 bases and J 7 bases; bases outside gene matches: 9. The CDR3 runs to 15 residues. Per germline, CDR1 MDHEN and CDR2 SYDVKM.